This T cell receptor (beta chain) was profiled in a study of T-cell reconstitution after alpha-beta-depleted transplantation in children. The study's findings and limits: Surviving recipient cells, namely T cells and thymic progenitors, were the source of high day-60 TCRbeta diversity in some patients. It was newly produced T cells that mostly accounted for T-cell counts and diversity one year after transplant.

This clonotype has at least ten counts. Its antigen is undetermined. Germline V lookup: CDR1 DFQATT, CDR2 SNEGSKA (reference sequence). Trimming took off 6 bases at V and 0 bases at J, with 12 bases between the two ends. This CDR3 has 14 amino acids. The TCRbeta library incorporated unique molecular identifiers. MiXCR was run by TCRdb on the PCR reads, yielding one entry per CDR3 protein. The sample has 500,000 to 600,000 distinct CDR3 sequences; about a quarter are singletons. The sequence was obtained from a boy younger than two with Wiskott-Aldrich syndrome, due to receive a stem cell transplant. Material: PBMCs, obtained before TCRalphabeta/CD19-depleted stem cell transplant. The chain is built from TRBV20-1 and TRBJ2-1, with D possibly being TRBD1 or TRBD2 (5 bases each). CDR3 nucleotides: TGCAGTGCCCACCGGGGCGGCTCCTACAATGAGCAGTTCTTC. Translating gives CSAHRGGSYNEQFF.